The T cell receptor (beta chain) under discussion was sequenced for a study of T cell responses to AZD1222 COVID-19 vaccine. Study results and limitations: Baseline seropositivity characterized only a handful of AZD1222 recipients. The span of vaccine-associated CD4 TCRs extended across spike, with dominance at 160-218 and 743-854. After two AZD1222 doses, spike-specific TCR breadth and depth rose versus day 0. White British ancestry dominated among donors, who included more females, and clonal diversity was possibly underestimated.

Clones were sequenced by immunoSEQ multiplex PCR, and TCRdb holds only the in-frame ones, with some missing. The table has 250,000 to 300,000 clones, approximately 94% seen once. Germline lookup yields CDR1 MNHEY and CDR2 SMNVEV (reference sequence). The CDR3 consists of 15 residues. With 6 bases removed from V and 0 bases from J, the gap between germline ends came to 12 bases. With respect to this clone: Its antigen is not known.

The input for sequencing was peripheral blood, taken 28 days after the second AZD1222 dose. The chain employs TRBV27 and TRBJ1-5; D remains unclear. The receptor was isolated from an adult who received the AZD1222 COVID-19 vaccine. CDR3 residues: CASSPGVYSNQPQHF. For the CDR3, the DNA is TGTGCCAGCAGCCCGGGAGTATATAGCAATCAGCCCCAGCATTTT.